These 11 T cell receptor beta chains share one sample of origin, sequenced in a study of blood T cell repertoires in COVID-19. Clones were sequenced by immunoSEQ multiplex PCR, and TCRdb holds only the in-frame ones, with some missing. The sample records 200,000 to 250,000 clones, over 70% being singletons. Material: peripheral blood. Receptors originate from a woman aged 65 to 85 with acute or convalescent COVID-19.

The chain employs TRBV19 and TRBJ2-7; a weak D match, TRBD2 (5 bases). The germline V and J ends were trimmed by 8 bases and 7 bases, with 12 bases remaining between them. The length of the CDR3 is 11 residues. Germline lookup yields CDR1 LNHDA and CDR2 SQIVND (reference sequence). CDR3 coding DNA: TGTGCCAGTGCCCCGGGGTGGGAGCAGTACTTC. It specifies CASAPGWEQYF.

The chain is built from TRBV5-4 and TRBJ2-3; weak D call: TRBD1 (6 bases). Per germline, CDR1 SGHNT and CDR2 YYREEE (reference sequence). The V gene lost 5 bases and the J gene lost 0 bases, with 10 bases spanning the gap. This CDR3 contains 14 residues. The CDR3: CASRKDRSTDTQYF. Written as DNA, the CDR3 is TGTGCCAGCAGAAAAGACAGGAGCACAGATACGCAGTATTTT.

This clone was seen more than once but under ten times. The V call is TRBV6-5, the J call TRBJ2-7, with 7 positions matching TRBD1. Germline V gene sequence: CDR1 MNHEY, CDR2 SVGAGI. The ends lost 9 bases at V and 3 bases at J; junction bases unmatched: 8. The CDR3 length is 13 residues. CDR3 region: CASRQGVLYEQYF. The CDR3 DNA follows: TGTGCCAGTCGACAGGGAGTGCTCTACGAGCAGTACTTC.

This clone was recorded once. The rearrangement joins TRBV18 to TRBJ2-7, with D possibly being TRBD1 (5 bases). Germline CDR1 and CDR2: KGHSH and LQKENI. The CDR3 is made up of 17 amino acids. Trimming removed 2 bases from V and 3 bases from J, with 20 bases in between. The CDR3 region has the DNA TGTGCCAGCTCACCATTTCCATCCTCAAGGGGCGACTACGAGCAGTACTTC. Its protein is CASSPFPSSRGDYEQYF.

This clone has just one count. The V call is TRBV28, the J call TRBJ1-1; perhaps TRBD1 as D (6 bases). This CDR3 region has 18 residues. Deletions cut 1 base from V and 0 bases from J, with 18 bases between. Germline assignment: CDR1 MDHEN and CDR2 SYDVKM. In DNA form, the CDR3 reads TGTGCCAGCAGTTTATACCTCTCGACTGGGACAATGAACACTGAAGCTTTCTTT. This encodes CASSLYLSTGTMNTEAFF.

The chain carries TRBV5-1 and TRBJ1-5; D is ambiguous. Per germline, CDR1 SGHRS and CDR2 YFSETQ. The CDR3 covers 14 residues. Trimming left V 0 bases short and J 6 bases short, with 10 bases between. CDR3 DNA: TGCGCCAGCAGCTTGGAGCCAGGCAGTCAGCCCCAGCATTTT. It translates to CASSLEPGSQPQHF.

In this sample, this clone turned up a few times. The chain combines TRBV11-2 with TRBJ2-5, with TRBD2 identical over 9 bases. V shed 1 base and J 3 bases; nucleotides not matched to a gene: 6. This CDR3 spans 16 amino acids. CDR1 SGHAT and CDR2 FQNNGV come from the germline V gene. In DNA, the CDR3 is TGTGCCAGCAGCTTAGCCCTAATAGCGGGAGAAGAGACCCAGTACTTC. It is translated as CASSLALIAGEETQYF.

This chain joins TRBV24-1 and TRBJ2-3; no definite D call. Per the germline V gene, CDR1 is KGHDR and CDR2 is SFDVKD. This CDR3 is built from 15 residues. V shed 5 bases and J shed 6 bases, with 17 bases lying between them. The CDR3 is CATSGVDSRLDTQYF. In DNA, the CDR3 is TGTGCCACCAGTGGGGTAGACTCACGTCTCGATACGCAGTATTTT.

CDR3 protein: CASSPPGQGASSGNTIYF. The CDR3 region has the DNA TGTGCCAGCAGTCCCCCCGGACAGGGGGCGAGCTCTGGAAACACCATATATTTT. The chain is built from TRBV28 and TRBJ1-3; 11 bases agree with TRBD1. Per germline, CDR1 MDHEN and CDR2 SYDVKM. The trim removed 5 bases at V and 0 bases at J, leaving 9 bases unmatched. The CDR3 contains 18 residues.

The rearrangement joins TRBV19 to TRBJ2-1; tentatively, D is TRBD1 (5 bases). The CDR3 length is 11 residues. Germline V gene lookup returns CDR1 LNHDA and CDR2 SQIVND (reference sequence). The germline V and J ends were trimmed by 4 bases and 9 bases, with 7 bases remaining between them. This CDR3 is CASSTRGEQFF. CDR3 coding DNA: TGTGCCAGTAGTACTAGGGGTGAGCAGTTCTTC.

The genes are TRBV7-8 and TRBJ2-5; TRBD1 matches 8 bases. This CDR3 comprises 16 residues. Germline CDR1 SGHVS, CDR2 FQNEAQ. V gave up 0 bases and J gave up 5 bases; unmatched junction bases: 8. The CDR3 reads CASSLAQTGVGETQYF. In nucleotides, the CDR3 is TGTGCCAGCAGCTTAGCTCAGACAGGGGTTGGGGAGACCCAGTACTTC.